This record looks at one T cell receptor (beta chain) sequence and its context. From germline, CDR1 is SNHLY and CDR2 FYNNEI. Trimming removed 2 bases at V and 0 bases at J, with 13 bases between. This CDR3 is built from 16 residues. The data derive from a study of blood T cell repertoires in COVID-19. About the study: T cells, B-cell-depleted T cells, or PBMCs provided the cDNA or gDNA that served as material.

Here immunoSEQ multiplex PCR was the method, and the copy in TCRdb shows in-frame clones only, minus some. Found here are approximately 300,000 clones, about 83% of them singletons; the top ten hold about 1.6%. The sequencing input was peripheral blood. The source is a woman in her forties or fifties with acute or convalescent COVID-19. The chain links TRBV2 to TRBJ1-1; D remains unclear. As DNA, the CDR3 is TGTGCCAGCAGTGAAAGTTTCCCAGGATTGAACACTGAAGCTTTCTTT. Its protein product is CASSESFPGLNTEAFF. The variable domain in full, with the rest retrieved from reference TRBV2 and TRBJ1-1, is EPEVTQTPSHQVTQMGQEVILRCVPISNHLYFYWYRQILGQKVEFLVSFYNNEISEKSEIFDDQFSVERPDGSNFTLKIRSTKLEDSAMYFCASSESFPGLNTEAFFGQGTRLTVV.